This T cell receptor (beta chain) was found in a study of Tregs in tolerant kidney transplant recipients. Study-level points and caveats: The most relevant donor-specific Treg TCRbeta repertoire apparently came from expansion with activated donor B cells.

The V gene lost 4 bases and the J gene lost 4 bases, with 13 bases spanning the gap. The CDR3 runs to 13 residues. Per the germline V gene, CDR1 is SQVTM and CDR2 is ANQGSEA. This clone was detected only once. Its matching antigen is unknown. The method was immunoSEQ multiplex PCR; TCRdb's version includes in-frame clones alone and lacks a portion of them. The repertoire holds around 50,000 clones, 80% to 90% seen once, with more than 4.5% in the top ten. Unstimulated Tregs (CD4+CD25+CD127-) and CD4+CD25- non-Tregs were sorted from PBMCs. The V and J genes are TRBV29-1 and TRBJ2-5; perhaps TRBD1 as D (5 bases). This sequence was found in a human donor in good health. Material for sequencing was CD4+ T cells from blood. The CDR3 sequence is CSVGGRAGETQYF. The CDR3 DNA reads TGCAGCGTTGGCGGCAGGGCTGGAGAGACCCAGTACTTC. The variable domain in full, with the rest retrieved from reference TRBV29-1 and TRBJ2-5, is SAVISQKPSRDICQRGTSLTIQCQVDSQVTMMFWYRQQPGQSLTLIATANQGSEATYESGFVIDKFPISRPNLTFSTLTVSNMSPEDSSIYLCSVGGRAGETQYFGPGTRLLVL.